This entry features one T cell receptor (beta chain) sequence. Its antigen remains unknown. These data belong to a study of T cell responses to AZD1222 COVID-19 vaccine. Study outcomes and limitations: Baseline seropositivity characterized only six or seven AZD1222 recipients. Spike was spanned by vaccine-associated CD4 TCRs, which were dominant at 160-218 and 743-854.

CDR1 and CDR2 from the germline V gene are MNHEY and SVGEGT. V was trimmed by 5 bases and J by 4 bases, leaving 5 bases between them. This CDR3 is 11 amino acids long. Some clones are missing from TCRdb's copy, which holds only in-frame ones; the method was immunoSEQ multiplex PCR. There are 150,000 to 160,000 clones in the sample; roughly nine tenths occur only once, and 5.5% to 8% lies in the top ten. The source is an adult who had recovered from COVID-19. The input for sequencing was peripheral blood, taken after recovery from COVID-19. The genes are TRBV6-2 or TRBV6-3 and TRBJ2-5, with D unresolved. The CDR3 nucleotides are TGTGCCAGCAGTCATGTAGAGACCCAGTACTTC. Encoded protein: CASSHVETQYF.